This T cell receptor (beta chain) was profiled in a study of OX40 agonist ivuxolimab in advanced cancers. Across the study: Dosing consisted of intravenous ivuxolimab at 0.01 to 10 mg/kg every 2 weeks. General observations from the study: Certain nonresponding patients likewise had low normalized T-cell clonal expansion.

In the case of this clone: The antigen is unknown.

CDR1 and CDR2 from the germline V gene are KGHSH and LQKENI. The CDR3 extends over 19 amino acids. Trimming removed 5 bases from V and 6 bases from J; junction bases left unmatched: 15. Profiled with immunoSEQ multiplex PCR; TCRdb holds only in-frame clones, not every one. Seen here are 130,000 or so clones, roughly 95% observed once, and the top ten hold approximately 0.15%. The sample in question was CD4+ or CD8+ T cells sorted from blood, obtained in a trial of the OX40 agonist ivuxolimab. The sequence was obtained from an adult with an advanced solid tumor such as melanoma, head and neck, liver or kidney cancer. This rearrangement joins TRBV18 to TRBJ1-6, with TRBD1 matching 11 bases. The CDR3 DNA follows: TGTGCCAGCTCAGAACAAACCATCGGGACAGGGGGAGGTAATTCACCCCTCCACTTT. Protein: CASSEQTIGTGGGNSPLHF.